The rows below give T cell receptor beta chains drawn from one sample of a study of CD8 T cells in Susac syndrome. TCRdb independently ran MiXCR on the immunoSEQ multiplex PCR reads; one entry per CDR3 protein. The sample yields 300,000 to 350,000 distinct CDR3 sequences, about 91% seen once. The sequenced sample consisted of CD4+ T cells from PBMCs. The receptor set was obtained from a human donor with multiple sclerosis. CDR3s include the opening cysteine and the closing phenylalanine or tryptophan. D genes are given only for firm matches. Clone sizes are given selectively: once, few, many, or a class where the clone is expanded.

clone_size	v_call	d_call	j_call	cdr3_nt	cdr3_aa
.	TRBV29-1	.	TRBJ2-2	TGCAGCGTTGAAGACCCGCCGGACACCGGGGAGCTGTTTTTT	CSVEDPPDTGELFF
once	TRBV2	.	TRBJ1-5	TGTGCCAGCAGTGAGGGACTCTATAGCAATCAGCCCCAGCATTTT	CASSEGLYSNQPQHF
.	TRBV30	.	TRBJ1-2	TGTGCCTGTTCTCCCCCGGGACTGGGATTTAACTATGGCTACACCTTC	CACSPPGLGFNYGYTF
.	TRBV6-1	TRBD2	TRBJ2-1	TGTGCCAGCAGCCGCGGAGGGACTAGCGGGAGAGTAGCTAATGAGCAGTTCTTC	CASSRGGTSGRVANEQFF
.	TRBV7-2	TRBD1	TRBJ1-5	TGTGCCAGCGGGACAGGGGGCGCTGGACGCAATCAGCCCCAGCATTTT	CASGTGGAGRNQPQHF
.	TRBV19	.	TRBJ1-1	TGTGCCAGTAGATCCATGAACACTGAAGCTTTCTTT	CASRSMNTEAFF
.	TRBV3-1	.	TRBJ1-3	TGTGCCAGCAGCCCCAGCGAAGGGGCCCTCGGGAACACCATATATTTT	CASSPSEGALGNTIYF
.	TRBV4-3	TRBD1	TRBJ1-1	TGCGCCAGCAGCCAAGATTGGAATAGGGGGCGCGACACTGAAGCTTTCTTT	CASSQDWNRGRDTEAFF
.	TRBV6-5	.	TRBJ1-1	TGTGCCAGCAGGGAAAAGACGGCTGGAGCCTTAGCTTTCTTT	CASREKTAGALAFF
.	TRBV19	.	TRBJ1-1	TGTGCCAGTAGTATACTAGGGGTCGGGACTGAAGCTTTCTTT	CASSILGVGTEAFF
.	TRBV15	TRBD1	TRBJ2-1	TGTGCCACCAGCAGAGCTACAGGGGACTACAATGAGCAGTTCTTC	CATSRATGDYNEQFF
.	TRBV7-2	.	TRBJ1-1	TGTGCCAGCAGCTTACGGCAGGGGAGACCTCTCAGCACTGAAGCTTTCTTT	CASSLRQGRPLSTEAFF
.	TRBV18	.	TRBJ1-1	TGTGCCAGCTCCCCTAGCTCGCGGGGTGGCACTGAAGTTTTCTTT	CASSPSSRGGTEVFF
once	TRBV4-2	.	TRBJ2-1	TGTGCCAGCAGCCCCCCCCGGGGGAGCTCCTACAATGAGCAGTTCTTC	CASSPPRGSSYNEQFF
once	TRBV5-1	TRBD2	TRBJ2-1	TGCGCCAGCAGCCGATCTAGCGGGGAGTCCTACAATGAGCAGTTCTTC	CASSRSSGESYNEQFF
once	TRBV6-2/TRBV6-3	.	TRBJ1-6	TGTGCCAGCAGAGGGACACGTCGCGGGCGACCCCTCCACTTT	CASRGTRRGRPLHF
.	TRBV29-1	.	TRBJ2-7	TGCAGCGTTGGTGGCGGATCCTACGAGCAGTACTTC	CSVGGGSYEQYF
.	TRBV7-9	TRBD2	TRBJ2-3	TGTGCCAGCAGAGAGGGGACTAGCGGGATTACGCAGTATTTT	CASREGTSGITQYF
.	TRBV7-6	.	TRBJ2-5	TGTGCCAGCAGCTCCCGGCGAAAAGAGACCCAGTACTTC	CASSSRRKETQYF
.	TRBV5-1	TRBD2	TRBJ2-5	TGCGCCAGCAGCCCAAGGACTAGCGGGGCCTTAGAGACCCAGTACTTC	CASSPRTSGALETQYF
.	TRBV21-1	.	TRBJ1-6	TGTGCCAGCAGCAAGTGGAACGGGAGACAGAATTCACCCCTCCACTTT	CASSKWNGRQNSPLHF
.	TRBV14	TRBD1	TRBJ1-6	TGTGCCAGCAGCCTCGGGACAGGGGGCAGTTGGGCACCCCTCCACTTT	CASSLGTGGSWAPLHF
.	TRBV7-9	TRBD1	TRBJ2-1	TGTGCCAGCAGCTCCGGGGACAGGTACTACAATGAGCAGTTCTTC	CASSSGDRYYNEQFF
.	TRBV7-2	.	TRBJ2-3	TGTGCCAGCAGCGTAACGACAGATACGCAGTATTTT	CASSVTTDTQYF
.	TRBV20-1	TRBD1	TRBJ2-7	TGCAGTGCTAGGATTCCAAGGGGACAGGGGAACGAGCAGTACTTC	CSARIPRGQGNEQYF
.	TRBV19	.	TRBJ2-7	TGTGCCAGTAGTATATATGCTGAAGCCTACGAGCAGTACTTC	CASSIYAEAYEQYF
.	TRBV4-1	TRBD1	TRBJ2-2	TGCGCCAGCAGACTGGACAGGGGGTCGACCGGGGAGCTGTTTTTT	CASRLDRGSTGELFF
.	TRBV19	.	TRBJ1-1	TGTGCCAGCCGAAATGATATGAACACTGAAGCTTTCTTT	CASRNDMNTEAFF